These 18 T cell receptor beta chains came from one sample sequenced in a study of T-cell memory formation after mild COVID-19. In TCRdb, the 5' RACE reads were re-called with MiXCR into one record per CDR3 protein. The table lists approximately 150,000 distinct CDR3 sequences, 6% to 7% of them singletons. The sequenced sample was PBMCs or a T cell subset sorted from them (not recorded which). The receptors were gathered from an adult woman who had mild COVID-19 (a few samples of this study predate the infection). Cell type and time point are not known.

This clonotype has only a few counts. The chain combines TRBV4-3 with TRBJ1-2; D unresolved. Germline-derived CDR1 and CDR2 are LGHNA and YSLEER. V lost 0 bases, J lost 7 bases, and 9 bases lay in between. CDR3 length equals 13 residues. In DNA form, the CDR3 reads TGCGCCAGCAGCCAAGATGTTAGAGGTGGCTACACCTTC. It encodes CASSQDVRGGYTF.

This clonotype turned up a few times. V usage is TRBV5-1 and J usage is TRBJ2-5, with a tentative D call TRBD2 (6 bases). CDR1 is SGHRS, CDR2 YFSETQ, per germline. Trimming left V 4 bases short and J 1 base short, with 14 bases between. This CDR3 contains 15 residues. CDR3 amino acids: CASSPQTSFQETQYF. Here the CDR3 DNA reads TGCGCCAGCAGCCCTCAAACTAGCTTCCAAGAGACCCAGTACTTC.

This clonotype was seen a few times. The chain links TRBV12-3 or TRBV12-4 to TRBJ1-1; D uncertain. V was cut by 7 bases and J by 4 bases, with 19 bases left in between. The length of the CDR3 is 15 residues. Here the CDR3 reads CASNPTGSMGTEAFF. DNA for the CDR3: TGTGCCAGCAACCCAACGGGGTCAATGGGCACTGAAGCTTTCTTT.

This clonotype has more than one count but fewer than ten. The rearrangement uses TRBV4-1 and TRBJ1-3, with D perhaps TRBD1 (5 bases). CDR1 is MGHRA, CDR2 YSYEKL, per germline. This CDR3 contains 16 residues. V was trimmed by 4 bases and J by 4 bases, leaving 17 bases between them. The DNA of the CDR3 is TGCGCCAGCAGCCTCACTTCTGTGGGGGTCGGAAACACCATATATTTT. Its translation: CASSLTSVGVGNTIYF.

This clonotype was counted at least ten times. The chain joins TRBV7-3 to TRBJ2-1; 8 bases map to TRBD2. J was trimmed by 6 bases and V by 5 bases; bases with no gene match: 9. The CDR3 has 15 amino acids. Germline V CDR1 and CDR2: SGHTA, FQGTGA. CDR3 sequence (DNA): TGTGCCAGCAGCCATCGGCGGGGGGCCCTCAATGAGCAGTTCTTC. It encodes CASSHRRGALNEQFF. The complete variable domain, with remaining parts taken from reference TRBV7-3 and TRBJ2-1, reads GAGVSQTPSNKVTEKGKYVELRCDPISGHTALYWYRQSLGQGPEFLIYFQGTGAADDSGLPNDRFFAVRPEGSVSTLKIQRTERGDSAVYLCASSHRRGALNEQFFGPGTRLTVL.

V usage is TRBV24-1 and J usage is TRBJ2-3, with D hard to call. Per germline, CDR1 KGHDR and CDR2 SFDVKD. This CDR3 is 11 amino acids long. V shed 9 bases and J shed 2 bases, with 5 bases lying between them. The CDR3 here is CATAFTDTQYF. Here the CDR3 DNA reads TGTGCCACCGCATTCACAGATACGCAGTATTTT.

This clonotype was found a few times. The chain has TRBV20-1 and TRBJ2-1; D call uncertain. V was cut by 6 bases and J by 1 base, with 13 bases left in between. This CDR3 is built from 14 residues. Germline V lookup: CDR1 DFQATT, CDR2 SNEGSKA (reference sequence). For the CDR3, the DNA is TGCAGTGCAACGGACCCGTTATCCTACAATGAGCAGTTCTTC. Amino acid sequence: CSATDPLSYNEQFF.

This clonotype was detected ten times or more. The V gene is TRBV12-3 or TRBV12-4, the J gene TRBJ2-3; TRBD2 matches at 15 bases. The CDR3 has 20 amino acids. Trimming took 6 bases from V and 3 from J; bases not matched to a gene: 16. CDR3 amino acids: CASSLGLAGGLTRLTDTQYF. The CDR3 bases are TGTGCCAGCAGCCTTGGACTAGCGGGAGGGCTAACCCGACTTACAGATACGCAGTATTTT.

This clonotype was detected ten times or more. V gene TRBV9 combines with J gene TRBJ2-7, with 9 positions matching TRBD1. The CDR3 is 17 residues long. The germline V gene has CDR1 SGDLS and CDR2 YYNGEE. The V gene end was trimmed by 3 bases and the J gene end by 2 bases; junction bases not matched to a gene: 12. Here the CDR3 DNA reads TGTGCCAGCAGCGCTTCATCAGGGTGGGACAGGGCCTACGAGCAGTACTTC. It yields the protein CASSASSGWDRAYEQYF.

This chain connects TRBV19 to TRBJ1-1; tentatively, D is TRBD1 (6 bases). Germline V gene lookup returns CDR1 LNHDA and CDR2 SQIVND (reference sequence). The CDR3 sequence is 14 residues long. V was trimmed by 6 bases and J by 10 bases, leaving 21 bases between them. DNA for the CDR3: TGTGCCAGTAGGCCAAGGGTAAGGGGGATGAGAGCTTTCTTT. This sequence encodes CASRPRVRGMRAFF.

This clonotype was seen only a few times. CDR3 nucleotides: TGTGCCACCAGTGAATTCCGACAGACTACCGCCTACGAGCAGTACTTC. The encoded protein is CATSEFRQTTAYEQYF. The chain recombines TRBV24-1 with TRBJ2-7; the D gene could be TRBD1 or TRBD2 (5 bases each). V dropped 4 bases and J dropped 2 bases, with 17 bases sitting between them. There are 16 residues in the CDR3. CDR1 KGHDR and CDR2 SFDVKD come from the germline V gene.

The chain uses TRBV7-2 and TRBJ1-1; no clear D. The germline gives CDR1 SGHTA, CDR2 FQGNSA. The V end lost 3 bases, the J end lost 1 base, and 9 bases lay between the germline ends. This CDR3 has 14 residues. DNA for the CDR3: TGTGCCAGCAGCTTTTCCCGAACGAACACTGAAGCTTTCTTT. It codes for CASSFSRTNTEAFF.

This clonotype appeared many times. The chain couples TRBV5-1 to TRBJ2-7; D perhaps matches TRBD1 (5 bases). With 5 bases removed from V and 2 bases from J, the gap between germline ends came to 11 bases. Looked up from germline, CDR1 is SGHRS and CDR2 is YFSETQ. This CDR3 has 13 amino acids. Here the CDR3 DNA reads TGCGCCAGCAGTACTGACAGCGCCTACGAGCAGTACTTC. Protein product: CASSTDSAYEQYF. Supplemented by reference TRBV5-1 and TRBJ2-7, the full variable domain reads KAGVTQTPRYLIKTRGQQVTLSCSPISGHRSVSWYQQTPGQGLQFLFEYFSETQRNKGNFPGRFSGRQFSNSRSEMNVSTLELGDSALYLCASSTDSAYEQYFGPGTRLTVT.

V usage is TRBV19 and J usage is TRBJ2-7, with 7 bases lining up with TRBD2. This CDR3 spans 15 amino acids. Germline CDR1 and CDR2: LNHDA and SQIVND (reference sequence). J was trimmed by 3 bases and V by 4 bases; bases with no gene match: 9. This chain's CDR3 is CASSKGAGTNYEQYF. The CDR3 DNA follows: TGTGCCAGTAGTAAAGGGGCCGGGACTAACTACGAGCAGTACTTC.

This clonotype appeared many times. The chain uses TRBV11-2 and TRBJ2-5; unclear D gene. The germline V gene has CDR1 SGHAT and CDR2 FQNNGV. Between the trimmed V and J ends, which lost 0 bases and 3 bases, there was a span of 5 bases. The CDR3 length is 13 residues. The DNA of the CDR3 is TGTGCCAGCAGCTTAGACTGGAAAGAGACCCAGTACTTC. This sequence encodes CASSLDWKETQYF.

A few counts support this clonotype. The chain links TRBV18 to TRBJ1-4; TRBD1 is a possible D gene (6 bases). V was trimmed by 8 bases and J by 9 bases, leaving 19 bases between them. Germline CDR1 is KGHSH and CDR2 is LQKENI. CDR3 size: 14 residues. CDR3 in amino acids: CASGEQGMKKKLFF. CDR3 DNA sequence: TGTGCCAGCGGGGAACAGGGTATGAAGAAAAAACTGTTTTTT. The full variable domain, in which reference TRBV18 and TRBJ1-4 provide the parts outside the CDR3, is NAGVMQNPRHLVRRRGQEARLRCSPMKGHSHVYWYRQLPEEGLKFMVYLQKENIIDESGMPKERFSAEFPKEGPSILRIQQVVRGDSAAYFCASGEQGMKKKLFFGSGTQLSVL.

In this sample, this clonotype turned up a few times. The CDR3 here is CASSVEGISGYTF. The CDR3 DNA sequence: TGTGCCAGCAGCGTAGAAGGTATAAGTGGCTACACCTTC. This chain connects TRBV9 to TRBJ1-2, with unresolved D. V gave up 0 bases and J gave up 7 bases, with 10 bases separating them. Germline CDR1 SGDLS, CDR2 YYNGEE. The CDR3 sequence is 13 residues long. The whole variable domain, remainder taken from reference TRBV9 and TRBJ1-2, is DSGVTQTPKHLITATGQRVTLRCSPRSGDLSVYWYQQSLDQGLQFLIQYYNGEERAKGNILERFSAQQFPDLHSELNLSSLELGDSALYFCASSVEGISGYTFGSGTRLTVV.

This clonotype was picked up many times. This chain connects TRBV7-3 to TRBJ2-1, with D possibly TRBD2 on 5 matching bases. The CDR3 is 16 residues long. The germline V and J ends were trimmed by 2 bases and 4 bases, with 15 bases remaining between them. Germline lookup yields CDR1 SGHTA and CDR2 FQGTGA. CDR3 residues: CASSLSPARRYNEQFF. CDR3 nucleotide sequence: TGTGCCAGCAGCTTATCCCCAGCCCGGAGGTACAATGAGCAGTTCTTC.